A single TCR beta chain is shown here with its context. Its antigen is unidentified. These data are taken from a study of shared clonotypes between healthy human individuals. Whole-study findings and limits: The researchers took only blood, and tissue repertoires probably look different.

Looked up from germline, CDR1 is SGHTA and CDR2 is FQGTGA. The V and J ends lost 5 bases and 2 bases respectively, with 16 bases between them. The CDR3 totals 16 residues. Measured with immunoSEQ multiplex PCR; TCRdb has only the in-frame clones, and not every one. The sample yields some 2.3 million clones, just over 90% seen once. The receptor's source is a man between 18 and 35 years old in good health. Some clones in this sample may be carry-over from other donors' samples. The rearrangement joins TRBV7-3 to TRBJ2-1; D remains unclear. The sample was naive CD4+ T cells from PBMCs. Subset denoted: CD45RA+ positively selected. The CDR3 region is CASSTWSYGPYNEQFF. The DNA for the CDR3 is TGTGCCAGCAGCACCTGGTCCTATGGGCCCTACAATGAGCAGTTCTTC.